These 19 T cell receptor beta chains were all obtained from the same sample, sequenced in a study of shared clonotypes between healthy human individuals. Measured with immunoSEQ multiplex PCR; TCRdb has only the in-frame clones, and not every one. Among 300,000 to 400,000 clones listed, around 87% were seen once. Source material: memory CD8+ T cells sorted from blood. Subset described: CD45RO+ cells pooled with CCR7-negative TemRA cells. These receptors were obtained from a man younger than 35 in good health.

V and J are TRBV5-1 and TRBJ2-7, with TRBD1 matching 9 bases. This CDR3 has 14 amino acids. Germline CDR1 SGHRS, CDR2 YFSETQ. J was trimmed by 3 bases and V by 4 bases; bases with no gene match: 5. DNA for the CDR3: TGCGCCAGCAGCCCTCCGGGACAGGGCTACGAGCAGTACTTC. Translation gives CASSPPGQGYEQYF.

CDR3 in DNA: TGTGCCAGCAGCCCCTCTAGCGGGAGGGGAATGGGAGAGACCCAGTACTTC. This codes for CASSPSSGRGMGETQYF. The V and J genes are TRBV14 and TRBJ2-5; TRBD2 agrees at 12 bases. Unmatched junction bases numbered 10, after V lost 4 bases and J lost 4 bases. CDR1 is SGHDN, CDR2 FVKESK, per germline. This CDR3 is built from 17 residues.

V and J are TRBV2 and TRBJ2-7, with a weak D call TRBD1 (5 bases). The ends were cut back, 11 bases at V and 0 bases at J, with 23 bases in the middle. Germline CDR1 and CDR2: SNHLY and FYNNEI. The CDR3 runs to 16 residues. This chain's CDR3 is CAGTPTTQATSYEQYF. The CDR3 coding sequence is TGTGCCGGCACCCCGACGACACAGGCGACCTCCTACGAGCAGTACTTC.

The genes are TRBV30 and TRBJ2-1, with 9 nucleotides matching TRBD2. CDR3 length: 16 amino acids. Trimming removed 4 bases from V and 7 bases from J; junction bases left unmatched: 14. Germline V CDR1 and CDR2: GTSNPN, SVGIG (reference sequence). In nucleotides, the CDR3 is TGTGCCTGGACCGGAGGTCTAGCGGGAAAACTGAATGAGCAGTTCTTC. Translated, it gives CAWTGGLAGKLNEQFF.

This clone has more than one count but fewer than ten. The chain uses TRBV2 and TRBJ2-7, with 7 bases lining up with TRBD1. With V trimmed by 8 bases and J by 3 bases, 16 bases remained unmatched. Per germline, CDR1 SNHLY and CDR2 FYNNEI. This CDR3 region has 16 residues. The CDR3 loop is CASGPQDRNRFYEQYF. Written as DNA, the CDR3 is TGTGCCAGCGGACCCCAGGACAGGAATAGGTTCTACGAGCAGTACTTC.

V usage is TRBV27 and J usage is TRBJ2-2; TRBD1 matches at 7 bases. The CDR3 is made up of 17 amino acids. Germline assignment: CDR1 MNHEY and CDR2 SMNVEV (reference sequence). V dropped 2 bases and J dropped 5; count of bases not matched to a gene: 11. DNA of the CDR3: TGTGCCAGCAGTTTAGCTTTTAAGGGGACAGCTACCGGGGAGCTGTTTTTT. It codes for CASSLAFKGTATGELFF.

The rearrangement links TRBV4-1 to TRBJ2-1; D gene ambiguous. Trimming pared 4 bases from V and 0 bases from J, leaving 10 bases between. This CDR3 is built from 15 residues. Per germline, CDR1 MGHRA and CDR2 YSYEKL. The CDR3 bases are TGCGCCAGCAGCCCCCGAAGGGACTCCTACAATGAGCAGTTCTTC. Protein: CASSPRRDSYNEQFF.

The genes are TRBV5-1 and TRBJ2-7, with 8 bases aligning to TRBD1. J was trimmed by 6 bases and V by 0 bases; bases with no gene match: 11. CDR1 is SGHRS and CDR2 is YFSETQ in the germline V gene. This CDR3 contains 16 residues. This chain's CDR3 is CASSLVGRGRAREQYF. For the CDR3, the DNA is TGCGCCAGCAGCTTGGTTGGCAGGGGGCGCGCACGCGAGCAGTACTTC.

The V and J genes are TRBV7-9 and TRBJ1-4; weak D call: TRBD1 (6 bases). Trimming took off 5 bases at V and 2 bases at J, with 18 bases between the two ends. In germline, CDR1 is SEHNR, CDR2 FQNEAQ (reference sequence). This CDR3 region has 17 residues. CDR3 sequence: CASSPFGWGATNEKLFF. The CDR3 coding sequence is TGTGCCAGCAGCCCCTTCGGTTGGGGGGCTACTAATGAAAAACTGTTTTTT.

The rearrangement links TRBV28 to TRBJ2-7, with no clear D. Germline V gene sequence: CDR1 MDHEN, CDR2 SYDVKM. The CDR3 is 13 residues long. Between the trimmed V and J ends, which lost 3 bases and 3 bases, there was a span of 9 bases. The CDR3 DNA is TGTGCCAGCAGTTTCTCAGAGATCTACGAGCAGTACTTC. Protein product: CASSFSEIYEQYF.

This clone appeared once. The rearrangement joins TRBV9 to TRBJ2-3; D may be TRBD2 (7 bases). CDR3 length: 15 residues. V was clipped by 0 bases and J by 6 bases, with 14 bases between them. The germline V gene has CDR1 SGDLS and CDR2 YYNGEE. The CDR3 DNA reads TGTGCCAGCAGCGTAGCCCGGGGGGCCCTTGATACGCAGTATTTT. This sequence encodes CASSVARGALDTQYF.

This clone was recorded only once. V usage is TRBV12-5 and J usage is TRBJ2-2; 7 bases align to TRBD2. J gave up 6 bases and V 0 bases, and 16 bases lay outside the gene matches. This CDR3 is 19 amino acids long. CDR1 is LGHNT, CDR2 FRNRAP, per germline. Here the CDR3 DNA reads TGTGCTAGTGGTTTGGTCTTGTGCCCCTTGTGTGCGGGGGCCGGGGAGCTGTTTTTT. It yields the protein CASGLVLCPLCAGAGELFF.

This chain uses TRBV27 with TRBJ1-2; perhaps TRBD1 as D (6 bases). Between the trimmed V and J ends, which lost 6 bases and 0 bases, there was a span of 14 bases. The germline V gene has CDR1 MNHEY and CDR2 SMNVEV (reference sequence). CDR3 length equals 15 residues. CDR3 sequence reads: CASSTQGYPNYGYTF. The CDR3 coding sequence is TGTGCCAGCAGCACACAGGGCTACCCTAACTATGGCTACACCTTC.

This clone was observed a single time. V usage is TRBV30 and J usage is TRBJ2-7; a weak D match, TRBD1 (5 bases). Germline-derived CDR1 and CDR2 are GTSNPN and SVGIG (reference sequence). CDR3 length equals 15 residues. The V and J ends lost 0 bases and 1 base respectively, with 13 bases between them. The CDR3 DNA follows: TGTGCCTGGAGTGTAGAAGGGGCAGGTTCCTACGAGCAGTACTTC. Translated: CAWSVEGAGSYEQYF. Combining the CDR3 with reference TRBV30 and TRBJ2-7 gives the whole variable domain SQTIHQWPATLVQPVGSPLSLECTVEGTSNPNLYWYRQAAGRGLQLLFYSVGIGQISSEVPQNLSASRPQDRQFILSSKKLLLSDSGFYLCAWSVEGAGSYEQYFGPGTRLTVT.

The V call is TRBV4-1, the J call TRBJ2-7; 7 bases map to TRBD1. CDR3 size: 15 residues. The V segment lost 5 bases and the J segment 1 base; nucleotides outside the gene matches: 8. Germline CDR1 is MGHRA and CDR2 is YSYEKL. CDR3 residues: CASSGRQGLSYEQYF. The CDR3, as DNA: TGCGCCAGCAGCGGGCGACAGGGATTATCCTACGAGCAGTACTTC.

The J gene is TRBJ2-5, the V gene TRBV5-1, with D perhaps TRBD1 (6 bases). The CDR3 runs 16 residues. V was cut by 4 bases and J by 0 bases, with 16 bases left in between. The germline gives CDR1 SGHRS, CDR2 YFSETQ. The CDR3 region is CASSLGTKPYQETQYF. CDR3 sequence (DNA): TGCGCCAGCAGCCTCGGGACAAAACCGTACCAAGAGACCCAGTACTTC.

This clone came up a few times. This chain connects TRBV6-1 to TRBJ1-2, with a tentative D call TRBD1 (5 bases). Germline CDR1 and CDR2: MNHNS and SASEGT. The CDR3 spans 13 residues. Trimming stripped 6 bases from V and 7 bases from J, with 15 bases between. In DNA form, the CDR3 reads TGTGCCAGCAGGAAGAGCAGGGAATCTGGCTACACCTTC. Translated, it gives CASRKSRESGYTF.

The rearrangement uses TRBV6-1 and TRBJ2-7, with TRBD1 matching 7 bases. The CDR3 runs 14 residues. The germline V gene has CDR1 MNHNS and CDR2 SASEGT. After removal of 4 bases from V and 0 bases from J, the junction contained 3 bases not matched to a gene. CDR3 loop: CASSAWDSSYEQYF. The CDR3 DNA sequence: TGTGCCAGCAGTGCCTGGGACAGCTCCTACGAGCAGTACTTC.

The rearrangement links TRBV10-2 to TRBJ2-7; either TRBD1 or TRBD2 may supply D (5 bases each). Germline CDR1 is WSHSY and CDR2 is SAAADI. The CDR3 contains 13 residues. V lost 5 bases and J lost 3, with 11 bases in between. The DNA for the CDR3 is TGCGCCAGCAGTACGGGGCCTCGCTACGAGCAGTACTTC. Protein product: CASSTGPRYEQYF.